The 19 T cell receptor beta chains reported below all come from one sample, sequenced in a study of T-cell reconstitution after alpha-beta-depleted transplantation in children. A library of TCRbeta sequences, prepared with unique molecular identifiers, was generated. TCRdb analysed the PCR reads with MiXCR anew, one entry per CDR3 protein. In the table there are 600,000 to 700,000 distinct CDR3 sequences, roughly 17% of which are singletons. The sample in question was PBMCs from the stem cell graft donor, obtained from the stem cell graft. Receptors were obtained from a human donor who donated a stem cell graft to a child with acute myeloid leukemia.

This clonotype was recorded at least ten times. The chain combines TRBV7-2 with TRBJ2-7, with D possibly matching TRBD1 (5 bases). Trimming removed 5 bases from V and 5 bases from J, with 13 bases in between. CDR1 is SGHTA and CDR2 is FQGNSA in the germline V gene. This CDR3 is 13 amino acids long. The CDR3 DNA sequence: TGTGCCAGCAGCACGCGTACAGGTCACGAGCAGTACTTC. Translation: CASSTRTGHEQYF.

This clonotype was recorded at least ten times. The V call is TRBV9, the J call TRBJ2-1; a possible D gene is TRBD2 (6 bases). Looked up from germline, CDR1 is SGDLS and CDR2 is YYNGEE. Deletions cut 4 bases from V and 2 bases from J, with 13 bases between. The CDR3 is 15 residues long. CDR3 sequence reads: CASSPHGGTYNEQFF. The CDR3 coding sequence is TGTGCCAGCAGCCCCCATGGGGGGACCTACAATGAGCAGTTCTTC. The complete variable domain, with remaining parts taken from reference TRBV9 and TRBJ2-1, reads DSGVTQTPKHLITATGQRVTLRCSPRSGDLSVYWYQQSLDQGLQFLIQYYNGEERAKGNILERFSAQQFPDLHSELNLSSLELGDSALYFCASSPHGGTYNEQFFGPGTRLTVL.

The CDR3 DNA follows: TGCGCCAGCAGCTTGGTGGGGCCTCCGGGGGATACGCAGTATTTT. Translating gives CASSLVGPPGDTQYF. The chain links TRBV5-1 to TRBJ2-3; D may be TRBD1 or TRBD2 (5 bases each). The length of the CDR3 is 15 residues. V dropped 0 bases and J dropped 6 bases, with 14 bases sitting between them. Germline assignment: CDR1 SGHRS and CDR2 YFSETQ.

This clonotype has a count of ten or more. This chain joins TRBV20-1 and TRBJ2-3; unclear D gene. Trimming removed 4 bases from V and 0 bases from J, with 8 bases in between. Germline assignment: CDR1 DFQATT and CDR2 SNEGSKA (reference sequence). The CDR3 is 13 residues long. CDR3 DNA: TGCAGTGCTAATGATGGAAGCACAGATACGCAGTATTTT. Amino acid sequence: CSANDGSTDTQYF.

This clonotype was seen ten or more times. This rearrangement joins TRBV7-2 to TRBJ1-4, with 7 bases fitting TRBD1. V trimming: 2 bases; J trimming: 3 bases; junction bases outside the gene matches: 6. From germline, CDR1 is SGHTA and CDR2 FQGNSA. The CDR3 loop spans 16 amino acids. Here the CDR3 DNA reads TGTGCCAGCAGCTTAATATCCGGGACAGCTAATGAAAAACTGTTTTTT. It encodes CASSLISGTANEKLFF. Drawing the rest from reference TRBV7-2 and TRBJ1-4, the complete variable domain is GAGVSQSPSNKVTEKGKDVELRCDPISGHTALYWYRQSLGQGLEFLIYFQGNSAPDKSGLPSDRFSAERTGGSVSTLTIQRTQQEDSAVYLCASSLISGTANEKLFFGSGTQLSVL.

This clonotype was observed a few times. The J gene is TRBJ2-2, the V gene TRBV7-2; TRBD2 matches 10 bases. Trimming took 2 bases from V and 0 from J; bases not matched to a gene: 9. The CDR3 totals 19 residues. Germline V gene sequence: CDR1 SGHTA, CDR2 FQGNSA. The CDR3 loop reads CASSLSELAGRSNTGELFF. The CDR3 DNA reads as TGTGCCAGCAGCTTATCGGAACTAGCGGGGCGATCGAACACCGGGGAGCTGTTTTTT.

This clonotype was observed many times. The chain carries TRBV20-1 and TRBJ1-1; D perhaps matches TRBD1 (5 bases). V was shortened by 0 bases and J by 1 base, with 12 bases between the two germline ends. Germline V gene lookup returns CDR1 DFQATT and CDR2 SNEGSKA (reference sequence). This CDR3 is 15 amino acids long. The CDR3 here is CSARDWAGQNTEAFF. DNA of the CDR3: TGCAGTGCTAGAGATTGGGCAGGGCAGAACACTGAAGCTTTCTTT.

This clonotype was picked up a small number of times. The rearrangement uses TRBV25-1 and TRBJ2-7; 8 bases align to TRBD1. V shed 0 bases and J 5 bases; nucleotides not matched to a gene: 6. Germline-derived CDR1 and CDR2 are MGHDK and SYGVNS. The CDR3 loop spans 15 amino acids. The CDR3 is CASSEYPHRGDEQYF. The CDR3 DNA reads TGTGCCAGCAGTGAATATCCCCACAGGGGGGACGAGCAGTACTTC.

This clonotype appeared a few times. Given a much more abundant clone one base away, this may be a read error. The rearrangement links TRBV7-9 to TRBJ1-5, with D hard to call. Germline assignment: CDR1 SEHNR and CDR2 FQNEAQ (reference sequence). The CDR3 is made up of 12 amino acids. V shed 1 base and J shed 6 bases, with 4 bases lying between them. The CDR3 is CASSLDRQPQHF. DNA of the CDR3: TGTGCCAGCAGCTTAGACCGTCAGCCCCAGCATTTT.

This clonotype came up many times. The J gene is TRBJ2-1, the V gene TRBV5-6; a possible D gene is TRBD1 (6 bases). CDR3 size: 15 residues. The V end lost 0 bases, the J end lost 9 bases, and 16 bases lay between the germline ends. The germline V gene has CDR1 SGHDT and CDR2 YYEEEE. CDR3 residues: CASSLGPGTFGEQFF. The CDR3 bases are TGTGCCAGCAGCTTGGGACCGGGGACATTTGGTGAGCAGTTCTTC.

This clonotype was seen ten or more times. The chain uses TRBV5-1 and TRBJ2-3; the D call may be TRBD1 or TRBD2 (5 bases each). The CDR3 extends over 15 amino acids. Trimming removed 4 bases from V and 3 bases from J, with 15 bases in between. Per germline, CDR1 SGHRS and CDR2 YFSETQ. The CDR3 sequence: CASSMGDRGTDTQYF. CDR3 DNA: TGCGCCAGCAGCATGGGGGACCGAGGGACAGATACGCAGTATTTT.

The table lists this clonotype with a few counts. The V call is TRBV7-7, the J call TRBJ2-5; D might be TRBD2 (7 bases). The CDR3 is 15 amino acids. V was trimmed by 5 bases and J by 6 bases, leaving 19 bases between them. Germline V CDR1 and CDR2: SSHAT, FNYEAQ (reference sequence). This CDR3 reads CASSPRGAGKKTQYF. As DNA, the CDR3 is TGTGCCAGCAGCCCACGGGGGGCCGGCAAGAAGACCCAGTACTTC.

This clonotype was observed a few times. The J gene is TRBJ1-5, the V gene TRBV4-2; no reliable D call. There are 13 residues in the CDR3. CDR1 and CDR2 from the germline V gene are LGHNA and YNFKEQ. V lost 0 bases to trimming and J lost 6 bases, with 6 bases between them. The CDR3 DNA follows: TGTGCCAGCAGCCAAGAGGACGGTCAGCCCCAGCATTTT. Translation gives CASSQEDGQPQHF.

The chain carries TRBV24-1 and TRBJ1-1, with TRBD1 identical over 8 bases. The length of the CDR3 is 14 residues. The V gene's germline CDR1 is KGHDR and CDR2 SFDVKD. The ends lost 4 bases at V and 1 base at J; junction bases unmatched: 1. The CDR3 here is CATSDGQGNTEAFF. CDR3 nucleotide sequence: TGTGCCACCAGTGACGGACAGGGGAACACTGAAGCTTTCTTT.

This clonotype has just a few counts. This chain joins TRBV25-1 and TRBJ2-7, with D possibly TRBD1 on 6 matching bases. Germline V gives CDR1 MGHDK, CDR2 SYGVNS. The CDR3 contains 14 residues. V lost 8 bases to trimming and J lost 0 bases, with 14 bases between them. The CDR3 bases are TGTGCCAGCTCTCCCGGGACACTCTCCTACGAGCAGTACTTC. Its translation: CASSPGTLSYEQYF.

This clonotype has a handful of counts. The chain combines TRBV7-2 with TRBJ1-5; possibly TRBD1 for D (6 bases). V shed 4 bases and J shed 0 bases, with 10 bases lying between them. The CDR3 runs 15 residues. CDR1 and CDR2 (germline): SGHTA, FQGNSA. In DNA, the CDR3 is TGTGCCAGCAGCTCGTCAGGGGTTAGCAATCAGCCCCAGCATTTT. Translated: CASSSSGVSNQPQHF. The variable domain in full, with the rest retrieved from reference TRBV7-2 and TRBJ1-5, is GAGVSQSPSNKVTEKGKDVELRCDPISGHTALYWYRQSLGQGLEFLIYFQGNSAPDKSGLPSDRFSAERTGGSVSTLTIQRTQQEDSAVYLCASSSSGVSNQPQHFGDGTRLSIL.

The chain has TRBV21-1 and TRBJ1-3. TRBV21-1 is termed a pseudogene. This CDR3 has 15 amino acids. The CDR3 sequence is CASSEGSLSGNTIYF. The CDR3 bases are TGTGCCAGCAGTGAAGGGTCTCTCTCTGGAAACACCATATATTTT.

This clonotype occurred many times. CDR3 amino acids: CASSLAGEIHGYTF. Written as DNA, the CDR3 is TGTGCCAGCAGCTTAGCGGGGGAGATTCATGGCTACACCTTC. The V call is TRBV7-2, the J call TRBJ1-2; tentative D call: TRBD1 (5 bases). The germline CDR1 and CDR2 sequences are SGHTA and FQGNSA. The CDR3 loop spans 14 amino acids. V shed 0 bases and J shed 6 bases, with 11 bases lying between them.

This clonotype was seen at least ten times. The gene calls are TRBV20-1 and TRBJ2-1; 12 nucleotides align to TRBD1. This CDR3 is built from 14 residues. The V segment lost 5 bases and the J segment 7 bases; nucleotides outside the gene matches: 6. Germline CDR1 reads DFQATT; CDR2 reads SNEGSKA (reference sequence). DNA of the CDR3: TGCAGTGCTCCTGGGACAGGGGGCCGTAATGAGCAGTTCTTC. Translated, it gives CSAPGTGGRNEQFF.